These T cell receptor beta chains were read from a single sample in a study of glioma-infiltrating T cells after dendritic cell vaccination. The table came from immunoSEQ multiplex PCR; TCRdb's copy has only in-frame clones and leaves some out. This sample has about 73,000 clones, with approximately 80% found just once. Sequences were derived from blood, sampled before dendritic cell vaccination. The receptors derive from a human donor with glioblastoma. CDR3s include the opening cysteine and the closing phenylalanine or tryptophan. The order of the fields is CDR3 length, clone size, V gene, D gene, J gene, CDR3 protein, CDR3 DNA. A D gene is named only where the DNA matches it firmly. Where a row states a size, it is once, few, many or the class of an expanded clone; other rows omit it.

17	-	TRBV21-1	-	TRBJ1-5	CASSSRTGTVVNQPQHF	TGTGCCAGCAGCAGTCGGACAGGGACCGTTGTTAATCAGCCCCAGCATTTT
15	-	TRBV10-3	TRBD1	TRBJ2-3	CAIRTGQGATDTQYF	TGTGCCATCAGGACGGGACAGGGGGCAACAGATACGCAGTATTTT
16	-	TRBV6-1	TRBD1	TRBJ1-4	CASSEKPGQGPEKLFF	TGTGCCAGCAGTGAAAAACCGGGACAGGGACCAGAGAAACTGTTTTTT
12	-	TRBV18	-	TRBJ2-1	CASSPQGDEQFF	TGTGCCAGCTCACCGCAGGGCGATGAGCAGTTCTTC
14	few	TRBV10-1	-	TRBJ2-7	CASSEGVGLGEQYF	TGCGCCAGCAGTGAAGGGGTAGGTCTGGGCGAGCAGTACTTC
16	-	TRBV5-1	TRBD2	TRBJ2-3	CASSSGLAGPTDTQYF	TGCGCCAGCAGCTCTGGACTAGCTGGGCCCACAGATACGCAGTATTTT
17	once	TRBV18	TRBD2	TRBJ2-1	CASSRILAGHTYNEQFF	TGTGCCAGCTCACGAATACTAGCGGGACATACCTACAATGAGCAGTTCTTC
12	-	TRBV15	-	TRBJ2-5	CATSRDRVGGYF	TGTGCCACCAGCAGAGATCGAGTGGGGGGATACTTC
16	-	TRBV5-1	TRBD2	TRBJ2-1	CASSLAGTSGNNEQFF	TGCGCCAGCAGCTTGGCCGGGACTAGCGGGAACAATGAGCAGTTCTTC
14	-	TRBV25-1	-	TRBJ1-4	CASSDVRGGEKLFF	TGTGCCAGCAGTGATGTTAGGGGAGGGGAAAAACTGTTTTTT
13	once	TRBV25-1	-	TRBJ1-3	CASSTGSGNTIYF	TGTGCCAGCTCAACAGGGTCCGGAAACACCATATATTTT
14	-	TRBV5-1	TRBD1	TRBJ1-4	CASRTGTGAPELFF	TGCGCCAGCAGAACCGGGACAGGGGCGCCGGAACTGTTTTTT
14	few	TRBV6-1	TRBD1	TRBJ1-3	CASSPDRVGNTIYF	TGTGCCAGCAGTCCGGACAGGGTTGGAAACACCATATATTTT
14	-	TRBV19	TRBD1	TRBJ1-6	CASSPDRVSSPLHF	TGTGCCAGTAGTCCCGACAGGGTGAGTTCACCCCTCCACTTT
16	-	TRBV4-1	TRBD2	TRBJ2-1	CASSQGEGRTNNEQFF	TGCGCCAGCAGCCAAGGGGAGGGGCGGACGAACAATGAGCAGTTCTTC
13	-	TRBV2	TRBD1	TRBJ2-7	CASSDEGGNEQYF	TGTGCCAGCAGCGATGAAGGGGGCAACGAGCAGTACTTC
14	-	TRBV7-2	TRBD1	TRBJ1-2	CASREGQLNYGYTF	TGTGCCAGCAGGGAGGGACAGCTCAACTATGGCTACACCTTC
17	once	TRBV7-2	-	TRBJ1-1	CASSTGQRGPLNTEAFF	TGTGCCAGCAGCACCGGACAGAGGGGCCCCCTAAACACTGAAGCTTTCTTT
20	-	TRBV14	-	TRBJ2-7	CASSHLGKRLAAGENYEQYF	TGTGCCAGCAGCCACTTAGGGAAACGACTGGCGGCCGGGGAGAACTACGAGCAGTACTTC
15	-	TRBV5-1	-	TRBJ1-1	CASSPADRVNTEAFF	TGCGCCAGCAGCCCGGCGGACAGAGTGAACACTGAAGCTTTCTTT
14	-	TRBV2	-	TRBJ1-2	CASRDGQFTYGYTF	TGTGCCAGCAGAGACGGACAGTTTACCTATGGCTACACCTTC
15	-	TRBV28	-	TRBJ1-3	CASSLPGGYGNTIYF	TGTGCCAGCAGCCTGCCGGGGGGGTATGGAAACACCATATATTTT
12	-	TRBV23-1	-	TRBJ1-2	CASSQSGGRNFF	TGCGCCAGCAGTCAATCGGGGGGGAGAAATTTCTTC
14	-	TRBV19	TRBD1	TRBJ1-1	CASSRMTGFSEAFF	TGTGCCAGTAGTAGGATGACAGGGTTTTCTGAAGCTTTCTTT
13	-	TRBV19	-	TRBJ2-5	CASSPPWAETQYF	TGTGCCAGTAGTCCTCCTTGGGCAGAGACCCAGTACTTC
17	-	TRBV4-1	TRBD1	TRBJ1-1	CASRRSGTRDRVTEAFF	TGCGCCAGCAGGCGCTCTGGGACTCGGGACAGGGTTACTGAAGCTTTCTTT
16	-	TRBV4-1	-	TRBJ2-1	CASSSPTGSSYNEQFF	TGCGCCAGCAGCTCACCGACAGGTAGCTCCTACAATGAGCAGTTCTTC
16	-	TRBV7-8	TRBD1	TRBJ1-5	CASSPQQGPVGQPQHF	TGTGCCAGCAGCCCTCAACAGGGGCCTGTTGGTCAGCCCCAGCATTTT
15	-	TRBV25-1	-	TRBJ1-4	CASSKIRGGTEKLFF	TGTGCCAGCAGCAAAATTAGAGGGGGAACGGAAAAACTGTTTTTT
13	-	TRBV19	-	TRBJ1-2	CASHLSTFLGYTF	TGTGCCTCCCATCTGAGCACCTTTTTGGGCTACACCTTC
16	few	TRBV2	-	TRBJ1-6	CASRDRQSSYNSPLHF	TGTGCCAGCAGAGACAGACAGAGCTCCTATAATTCACCCCTCCACTTT
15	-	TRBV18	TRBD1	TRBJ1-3	CASSPAGQHGNTIYF	TGTGCCAGCTCACCGGCGGGACAGCATGGAAACACCATATATTTT
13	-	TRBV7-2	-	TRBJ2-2	CASSWAGPGELFF	TGTGCCAGCAGTTGGGCGGGGCCCGGGGAGCTGTTTTTT
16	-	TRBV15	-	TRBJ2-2	CATSREAAPYTGELFF	TGTGCCACCAGCAGAGAAGCGGCGCCGTACACCGGGGAGCTGTTTTTT
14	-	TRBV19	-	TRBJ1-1	CASSPRGLGTEAFF	TGTGCCAGTAGTCCTAGGGGGTTAGGGACTGAAGCTTTCTTT
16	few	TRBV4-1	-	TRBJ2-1	CASSQLDIISYNEQFF	TGCGCCAGCAGCCAATTGGACATCATCTCCTACAATGAGCAGTTCTTC
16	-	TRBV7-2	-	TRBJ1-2	CASSLTGGASGYGYTF	TGTGCCAGCAGCTTAACTGGAGGGGCCAGTGGGTATGGCTACACCTTC
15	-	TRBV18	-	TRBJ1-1	CASSRGHDPGDRAFF	TGTGCCAGCTCAAGGGGCCACGATCCGGGAGATCGAGCTTTCTTT
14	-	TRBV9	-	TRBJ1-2	CASSVVEGVVGYTF	TGTGCCAGCAGCGTAGTCGAAGGGGTTGTTGGCTACACCTTC
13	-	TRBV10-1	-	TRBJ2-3	CASSLEQANTQYF	TGCGCCAGCAGTTTAGAACAGGCCAATACGCAGTATTTT
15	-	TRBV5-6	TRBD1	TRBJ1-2	CASSWGQGDYYGYTF	TGTGCCAGCAGCTGGGGACAGGGGGACTACTATGGCTACACCTTC
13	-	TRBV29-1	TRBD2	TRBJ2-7	CSVSSGGIVEQYF	TGCAGCGTCTCTAGCGGGGGGATCGTCGAGCAGTACTTC
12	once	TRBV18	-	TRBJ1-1	CASSPVEGEAFF	TGTGCCAGCTCACCAGTGGAGGGTGAAGCTTTCTTT
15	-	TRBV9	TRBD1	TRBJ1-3	CASSAGTGSGNTIYF	TGTGCCAGCAGCGCCGGGACAGGGAGTGGAAACACCATATATTTT
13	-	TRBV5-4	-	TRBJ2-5	CASSLAGAETQYF	TGTGCCAGCAGCTTGGCCGGAGCGGAGACCCAGTACTTC
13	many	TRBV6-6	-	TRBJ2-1	CASTLGGQSEQFF	TGTGCCAGCACCCTGGGGGGGCAAAGTGAGCAGTTCTTC
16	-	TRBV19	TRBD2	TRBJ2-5	CASSLRLAGAAETQYF	TGTGCCAGTAGTTTAAGACTAGCGGGAGCTGCAGAGACCCAGTACTTC
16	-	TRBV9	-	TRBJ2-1	CASSADRRVSYNEQFF	TGTGCCAGCAGCGCCGACAGAAGGGTCTCCTACAATGAGCAGTTCTTC
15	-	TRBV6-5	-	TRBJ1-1	CASSYSSLANTEAFF	TGTGCCAGCAGTTACTCGTCGTTGGCGAACACTGAAGCTTTCTTT
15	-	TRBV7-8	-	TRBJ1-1	CASSLGRGVGTEAFF	TGTGCCAGCAGCTTAGGACGGGGAGTGGGGACTGAAGCTTTCTTT
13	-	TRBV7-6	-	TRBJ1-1	CASSLERTGEAFF	TGTGCCAGCAGCTTAGAGAGAACAGGGGAAGCTTTCTTT
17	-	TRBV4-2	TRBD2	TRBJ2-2	CASSQDSGGADTGELFF	TGTGCCAGCAGCCAAGACAGCGGGGGGGCAGACACCGGGGAGCTGTTTTTT
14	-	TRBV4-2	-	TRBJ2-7	CASSQVEVAAEQYF	TGTGCCAGCAGCCAAGTGGAGGTAGCGGCCGAGCAGTACTTC
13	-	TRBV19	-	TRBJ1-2	CASTRQYLDGYTF	TGTGCCAGTACCCGACAGTATCTCGATGGCTACACCTTC
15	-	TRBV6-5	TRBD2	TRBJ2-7	CASSYSVTGGYEQYF	TGTGCCAGCAGTTACTCTGTCACGGGAGGTTACGAGCAGTACTTC
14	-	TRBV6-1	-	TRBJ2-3	CASSYYKSTDTQYF	TGTGCCAGCAGCTACTACAAGAGCACAGATACGCAGTATTTT
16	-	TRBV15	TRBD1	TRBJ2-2	CATSIGQGGNTGELFF	TGTGCCACCAGCATCGGACAGGGGGGGAACACCGGGGAGCTGTTTTTT